In this sample, the clone carrying this TCR beta chain turned up many times. The data belong to a study of HIV-infected patients and healthy controls. Looked up from germline, CDR1 is MDHEN and CDR2 is SYDVKM. CDR3 length: 15 amino acids. Trimming shortened V by 4 bases and J by 5 bases, and 15 bases separated the two germline ends. All unsorted peripheral T cells were captured because whole blood was used without fractionation. cDNA was made from approximately 0.55 ug RNA using alpha and beta constant primers. Alpha and beta chain libraries were made separately by chain-specific third strand synthesis with multiplexing indices. TCRdb passed the 5' RACE reads through MiXCR, listing each CDR3 protein once. The sample yields under 7,500 distinct CDR3 sequences, roughly 9.8% seen once.

The chain has TRBV28 and TRBJ1-5; TRBD1 is a possible D gene (5 bases). This clonotype originated in an adult with HIV infection. Sequencing was performed on blood, taken before antiretroviral therapy. DNA of the CDR3: TGTGCCAGCAGTTCCCGACCGGGACCTCATCAGCCCCAGCATTTT. Residues: CASSSRPGPHQPQHF. Complete variable domain (other parts from reference TRBV28 and TRBJ1-5): DVKVTQSSRYLVKRTGEKVFLECVQDMDHENMFWYRQDPGLGLRLIYFSYDVKMKEKGDIPEGYSVSREKKERFSLILESASTNQTSMYLCASSSRPGPHQPQHFGDGTRLSIL.